This T cell receptor (beta chain) was captured in a study of beta chain features in type 1 diabetes. Overall study results and limits: Researchers report that Type 1 diabetes patients had moderately but significantly shorter TCRB CDR3s across all four CD4+ subsets.

The study reverse transcribed the entire isolated RNA, so it sequenced expressed TCRB transcripts. Clones were read by immunoSEQ multiplex PCR, and TCRdb kept only the in-frame ones, dropping some. The sample carries 300,000 to 350,000 clones, 7% to 10% recorded once. Germline assignment: CDR1 MNHEY and CDR2 SVGAGI. V lost 5 bases to trimming and J lost 4 bases, with 11 bases between them. The CDR3 spans 13 residues. This clone has just a few counts. Its antigen is still unknown. The TCR was taken from a man aged 25 to 40 with type 1 diabetes. This chain uses TRBV6-5 with TRBJ1-2; D remains unclear. The sample was central memory CD4+ T cells from blood. In nucleotides, the CDR3 is TGTGCCAGCAGTCCGGTGATTGGCTATGGCTACACCTTC. It yields the protein CASSPVIGYGYTF.